This is a list of T cell receptor beta chains from one sample in a study of technical replicates of blood from a handful of donors. TCRdb's table, derived via immunoSEQ multiplex PCR, lists solely in-frame clones and lacks some. Here the sample spans tens of thousands of clones, approximately 86% being singletons. What was sequenced was PBMCs. The receptors were gathered from a human donor in good health. Some clones in this sample may be carry-over from other donors' samples. CDR3s include the opening cysteine and the closing phenylalanine or tryptophan. The D gene is left open where the match is weak. Clone size is shown for a subset of rows, as once, few, many or a class of expanded clone.

CDR3 protein: CASTDRGLAYTEAFF; CDR3 DNA: TGTGCCAGCACCGACAGGGGGCTGGCTTACACTGAAGCTTTCTTT; D gene: NA; J gene: TRBJ1-1; clone size: NA; CDR3 length: 15; V gene: TRBV21-1
CDR3 protein: CASSPLASGGSRTDTQYF; CDR3 DNA: TGTGCCAGCAGCCCTCTTGCCAGCGGGGGGTCGCGCACAGATACGCAGTATTTT; D gene: TRBD2; J gene: TRBJ2-3; clone size: once; CDR3 length: 18; V gene: TRBV11-2
CDR3 protein: CASTDGWEQYF; CDR3 DNA: TGCGCCAGCACCGACGGGTGGGAGCAGTACTTC; D gene: NA; J gene: TRBJ2-7; clone size: NA; CDR3 length: 11; V gene: TRBV4-1
CDR3 protein: CASSPNYNTEQAFF; CDR3 DNA: TGTGCCAGCAGCCCCAACTATAACACGGAGCAAGCTTTCTTT; D gene: NA; J gene: TRBJ1-1; clone size: NA; CDR3 length: 14; V gene: TRBV7-2
CDR3 protein: CASDYRSSYNEQFF; CDR3 DNA: TGTGCCAGTGACTATAGGAGCTCCTACAATGAGCAGTTCTTC; D gene: NA; J gene: TRBJ2-1; clone size: NA; CDR3 length: 14; V gene: TRBV13
CDR3 protein: CATSRGGGSTDTQYF; CDR3 DNA: TGTGCCACCAGCAGAGGGGGAGGTAGCACAGATACGCAGTATTTT; D gene: NA; J gene: TRBJ2-3; clone size: NA; CDR3 length: 15; V gene: TRBV15
CDR3 protein: CASSLLAGGSDTQYF; CDR3 DNA: TGTGCCAGCAGCTTACTAGCGGGGGGTTCAGATACGCAGTATTTT; D gene: TRBD2; J gene: TRBJ2-3; clone size: once; CDR3 length: 15; V gene: TRBV7-9
CDR3 protein: CASSPGVGGYTF; CDR3 DNA: TGTGCCAGCAGCCCAGGGGTGGGCGGCTACACCTTC; D gene: NA; J gene: TRBJ1-2; clone size: NA; CDR3 length: 12; V gene: TRBV2
CDR3 protein: CASSSAGAGLNTGELFF; CDR3 DNA: TGTGCCAGCAGCTCCGCCGGGGCGGGACTTAACACCGGGGAGCTGTTTTTT; D gene: NA; J gene: TRBJ2-2; clone size: NA; CDR3 length: 17; V gene: TRBV7-9
CDR3 protein: CASSQIGQGYYEQYF; CDR3 DNA: TGTGCCAGTAGTCAGATCGGACAGGGGTACTACGAGCAGTACTTC; D gene: TRBD1; J gene: TRBJ2-7; clone size: NA; CDR3 length: 15; V gene: TRBV19
CDR3 protein: CASSFRGASNEKLFF; CDR3 DNA: TGCGCCAGCAGCTTCCGGGGGGCCTCTAATGAAAAACTGTTTTTT; D gene: NA; J gene: TRBJ1-4; clone size: NA; CDR3 length: 15; V gene: TRBV5-1
CDR3 protein: CASSLALRGVELFF; CDR3 DNA: TGTGCCAGCAGCTTAGCGCTGAGAGGAGTGGAACTGTTTTTT; D gene: NA; J gene: TRBJ1-4; clone size: NA; CDR3 length: 14; V gene: TRBV7-8
CDR3 protein: CATSEGQGSYNEQFF; CDR3 DNA: TGTGCCACCAGCGAGGGACAGGGTTCCTACAATGAGCAGTTCTTC; D gene: TRBD1; J gene: TRBJ2-1; clone size: few; CDR3 length: 15; V gene: TRBV15
CDR3 protein: CASSLGQGLSYGYTF; CDR3 DNA: TGTGCCAGCAGCTTGGGACAGGGACTCTCCTATGGCTACACCTTC; D gene: TRBD1; J gene: TRBJ1-2; clone size: NA; CDR3 length: 15; V gene: TRBV5-4
CDR3 protein: CASSRSGGGTTDTQYF; CDR3 DNA: TGCGCCAGCAGCCGGAGCGGGGGTGGTACGACAGATACGCAGTATTTT; D gene: TRBD2; J gene: TRBJ2-3; clone size: NA; CDR3 length: 16; V gene: TRBV5-1
CDR3 protein: CASSLVAGPNTGELFF; CDR3 DNA: TGTGCCAGCAGCTTAGTAGCGGGGCCGAACACCGGGGAGCTGTTTTTT; D gene: TRBD2; J gene: TRBJ2-2; clone size: NA; CDR3 length: 16; V gene: TRBV11-2
CDR3 protein: CAIRATGTAAGELFF; CDR3 DNA: TGTGCCATCAGGGCTACAGGGACGGCAGCCGGGGAGCTGTTTTTT; D gene: NA; J gene: TRBJ2-2; clone size: NA; CDR3 length: 15; V gene: TRBV10-3
CDR3 protein: CASGQLMGTQYF; CDR3 DNA: TGTGCCAGCGGACAGCTCATGGGGACCCAGTACTTC; D gene: NA; J gene: TRBJ2-5; clone size: NA; CDR3 length: 12; V gene: TRBV2
CDR3 protein: CASRSFDRVADTQYF; CDR3 DNA: TGTGCCAGCAGGAGCTTCGACAGGGTGGCAGATACGCAGTATTTT; D gene: TRBD1; J gene: TRBJ2-3; clone size: NA; CDR3 length: 15; V gene: TRBV27
CDR3 protein: CASSQYRGTYGYTF; CDR3 DNA: TGCGCCAGCAGCCAGTACAGGGGCACATATGGCTACACCTTC; D gene: TRBD1; J gene: TRBJ1-2; clone size: NA; CDR3 length: 14; V gene: TRBV4-3
CDR3 protein: CASSSELAPGVYEQYF; CDR3 DNA: TGTGCCAGCAGTTCCGAACTAGCGCCAGGGGTCTACGAGCAGTACTTC; D gene: NA; J gene: TRBJ2-7; clone size: NA; CDR3 length: 16; V gene: TRBV6-5
CDR3 protein: CASSEGAPYNEQFF; CDR3 DNA: TGTGCCAGCAGCGAGGGGGCCCCCTACAATGAGCAGTTCTTC; D gene: TRBD1; J gene: TRBJ2-1; clone size: NA; CDR3 length: 14; V gene: TRBV11-2
CDR3 protein: CASSQEPAGGYNEQFF; CDR3 DNA: TGTGCCAGCAGCCAAGAACCCGCGGGGGGGTACAATGAGCAGTTCTTC; D gene: TRBD2; J gene: TRBJ2-1; clone size: NA; CDR3 length: 16; V gene: TRBV4-2
CDR3 protein: CASRKGQGLYEQYF; CDR3 DNA: TGTGCCAGCAGAAAGGGACAGGGACTCTACGAGCAGTACTTC; D gene: TRBD1; J gene: TRBJ2-7; clone size: NA; CDR3 length: 14; V gene: TRBV6-5
CDR3 protein: CASSPRQGMDTEAFF; CDR3 DNA: TGCGCCAGCAGCCCTAGACAGGGCATGGACACTGAAGCTTTCTTT; D gene: TRBD1; J gene: TRBJ1-1; clone size: NA; CDR3 length: 15; V gene: TRBV4-1
CDR3 protein: CASRARGAAGEQYF; CDR3 DNA: TGCGCCAGCAGAGCGCGCGGGGCCGCGGGCGAGCAGTACTTC; D gene: NA; J gene: TRBJ2-7; clone size: NA; CDR3 length: 14; V gene: TRBV5-1
CDR3 protein: CASYGGRNTEAFF; CDR3 DNA: TGTGCCTCCTACGGGGGGAGGAACACTGAAGCTTTCTTT; D gene: NA; J gene: TRBJ1-1; clone size: once; CDR3 length: 13; V gene: TRBV27
CDR3 protein: CASSPLLAGYYEQYF; CDR3 DNA: TGTGCCAGCAGCCCCCTACTAGCGGGGTACTACGAGCAGTACTTC; D gene: TRBD2; J gene: TRBJ2-7; clone size: few; CDR3 length: 15; V gene: TRBV7-6
CDR3 protein: CASSASGTGVSNQPQHF; CDR3 DNA: TGTGCCAGCAGTGCCTCCGGGACAGGGGTTTCCAATCAGCCCCAGCATTTT; D gene: TRBD1; J gene: TRBJ1-5; clone size: NA; CDR3 length: 17; V gene: TRBV6-1
CDR3 protein: CASSLTGANYGYTF; CDR3 DNA: TGTGCCAGCAGTTTAACAGGGGCCAACTATGGCTACACCTTC; D gene: TRBD1; J gene: TRBJ1-2; clone size: NA; CDR3 length: 14; V gene: TRBV27
CDR3 protein: CASSSRQGVDQPQHF; CDR3 DNA: TGTGCCAGTAGTTCGCGACAGGGAGTTGATCAGCCCCAGCATTTT; D gene: TRBD1; J gene: TRBJ1-5; clone size: NA; CDR3 length: 15; V gene: TRBV19
CDR3 protein: CASRLVVGGLEGYTF; CDR3 DNA: TGTGCAAGTCGCTTAGTGGTAGGGGGCTTAGAGGGCTACACCTTC; D gene: NA; J gene: TRBJ1-2; clone size: NA; CDR3 length: 15; V gene: TRBV12-2
CDR3 protein: CASKQGVAGNTIYF; CDR3 DNA: TGTGCCAGCAAACAGGGGGTTGCTGGAAACACCATATATTTT; D gene: TRBD1; J gene: TRBJ1-3; clone size: NA; CDR3 length: 14; V gene: TRBV6-1
CDR3 protein: CASSQQSTDTQYF; CDR3 DNA: TGTGCCAGCAGCCAGCAGAGCACAGATACGCAGTATTTT; D gene: NA; J gene: TRBJ2-3; clone size: NA; CDR3 length: 13; V gene: TRBV4-2
CDR3 protein: CASSLEQGYGYTF; CDR3 DNA: TGTGCCAGCAGCTTAGAACAGGGGTATGGCTACACCTTC; D gene: TRBD1; J gene: TRBJ1-2; clone size: NA; CDR3 length: 13; V gene: TRBV7-2
CDR3 protein: CASSSNRGTAGANVLTF; CDR3 DNA: TGTGCCAGCAGCTCCAATCGAGGGACAGCTGGGGCCAACGTCCTGACTTTC; D gene: TRBD1; J gene: TRBJ2-6; clone size: NA; CDR3 length: 17; V gene: TRBV7-2
CDR3 protein: CASSQVSGGQDYGYTF; CDR3 DNA: TGCGCCAGCAGCCAAGTGAGTGGAGGCCAGGACTATGGCTACACCTTC; D gene: NA; J gene: TRBJ1-2; clone size: NA; CDR3 length: 16; V gene: TRBV4-3
CDR3 protein: CASSLEGGNQPQHF; CDR3 DNA: TGTGCCAGCAGCCTCGAAGGGGGCAATCAGCCCCAGCATTTT; D gene: NA; J gene: TRBJ1-5; clone size: NA; CDR3 length: 14; V gene: TRBV7-9
CDR3 protein: CASSYSSGRRFEKLFF; CDR3 DNA: TGTGCCAGCAGTTACTCGTCGGGGAGGCGGTTTGAAAAACTGTTTTTT; D gene: NA; J gene: TRBJ1-4; clone size: NA; CDR3 length: 16; V gene: TRBV6-5
CDR3 protein: CAISDSVRGNTEAFF; CDR3 DNA: TGTGCCATCAGTGATTCTGTCAGGGGGAACACTGAAGCTTTCTTT; D gene: NA; J gene: TRBJ1-1; clone size: NA; CDR3 length: 15; V gene: TRBV10-3
CDR3 protein: CASSQDRNYGYTF; CDR3 DNA: TGTGCCAGCAGCCAGGACAGGAACTATGGCTACACCTTC; D gene: TRBD1; J gene: TRBJ1-2; clone size: NA; CDR3 length: 13; V gene: TRBV5-4
CDR3 protein: CASSLQQGDQPQHF; CDR3 DNA: TGTGCCAGCAGCTTACAACAGGGGGATCAGCCCCAGCATTTT; D gene: TRBD1; J gene: TRBJ1-5; clone size: NA; CDR3 length: 14; V gene: TRBV7-2
CDR3 protein: CASSPSENYGYTF; CDR3 DNA: TGTGCCAGCTCACCGAGTGAAAACTATGGCTACACCTTC; D gene: NA; J gene: TRBJ1-2; clone size: NA; CDR3 length: 13; V gene: TRBV18
CDR3 protein: CASSHSGANVLTF; CDR3 DNA: TGTGCCAGCAGCCACTCTGGGGCCAACGTCCTGACTTTC; D gene: NA; J gene: TRBJ2-6; clone size: NA; CDR3 length: 13; V gene: TRBV5-6
CDR3 protein: CASSLAGYGELFF; CDR3 DNA: TGCGCCAGCAGCTTGGCCGGTTACGGGGAGCTGTTTTTT; D gene: NA; J gene: TRBJ2-2; clone size: NA; CDR3 length: 13; V gene: TRBV5-1
CDR3 protein: CASSFLTGRVSDEKLFF; CDR3 DNA: TGTGCCAGCAGCTTTCTGACAGGGCGGGTTTCAGATGAAAAACTGTTTTTT; D gene: TRBD1; J gene: TRBJ1-4; clone size: NA; CDR3 length: 17; V gene: TRBV7-9
CDR3 protein: CASTFGLAGPGYEQYF; CDR3 DNA: TGTGCCAGCACCTTCGGGCTAGCGGGACCGGGCTACGAGCAGTACTTC; D gene: TRBD2; J gene: TRBJ2-7; clone size: medium-sized; CDR3 length: 16; V gene: TRBV2
CDR3 protein: CAWSTKLAGISEQYF; CDR3 DNA: TGTGCCTGGAGTACTAAACTAGCGGGGATAAGCGAGCAGTACTTC; D gene: TRBD2; J gene: TRBJ2-7; clone size: NA; CDR3 length: 15; V gene: TRBV30
CDR3 protein: CATSSWLADSTDTQYF; CDR3 DNA: TGTGCCACCAGCAGTTGGCTAGCGGATAGCACAGATACGCAGTATTTT; D gene: TRBD2; J gene: TRBJ2-3; clone size: NA; CDR3 length: 16; V gene: TRBV15
CDR3 protein: CASSPLVPVNTEAFF; CDR3 DNA: TGTGCCAGCAGCCCATTGGTGCCGGTGAACACTGAAGCTTTCTTT; D gene: NA; J gene: TRBJ1-1; clone size: NA; CDR3 length: 15; V gene: TRBV7-3
CDR3 protein: CASSRSPGPGSHEQYF; CDR3 DNA: TGTGCCAGCAGCCGCTCCCCTGGGCCTGGGTCCCACGAGCAGTACTTC; D gene: NA; J gene: TRBJ2-7; clone size: NA; CDR3 length: 16; V gene: TRBV14
CDR3 protein: CASTQGGTGELFF; CDR3 DNA: TGTGCCAGCACGCAGGGGGGCACCGGGGAGCTGTTTTTT; D gene: NA; J gene: TRBJ2-2; clone size: few; CDR3 length: 13; V gene: TRBV2
CDR3 protein: CSVDLGATFTEAFF; CDR3 DNA: TGCAGCGTTGATCTGGGGGCTACTTTCACTGAAGCTTTCTTT; D gene: NA; J gene: TRBJ1-1; clone size: once; CDR3 length: 14; V gene: TRBV29-1
CDR3 protein: CASSPERGNIQYF; CDR3 DNA: TGCGCCAGCAGCCCAGAGCGGGGGAACATTCAGTACTTC; D gene: TRBD2; J gene: TRBJ2-4; clone size: NA; CDR3 length: 13; V gene: TRBV4-3
CDR3 protein: CASSSRVKGGPFGPDTQYF; CDR3 DNA: TGTGCCAGCAGCTCCCGGGTGAAGGGAGGTCCCTTTGGGCCAGATACGCAGTATTTT; D gene: NA; J gene: TRBJ2-3; clone size: NA; CDR3 length: 19; V gene: TRBV7-9
CDR3 protein: CASSPYTGPRF; CDR3 DNA: TGTGCCAGCTCACCATACACAGGTCCCCGTTTT; D gene: NA; J gene: TRBJ1-5; clone size: NA; CDR3 length: 11; V gene: TRBV18
CDR3 protein: CASSVASGSYEQYF; CDR3 DNA: TGTGCCAGCAGCGTAGCGTCGGGCTCCTACGAGCAGTACTTC; D gene: NA; J gene: TRBJ2-7; clone size: NA; CDR3 length: 14; V gene: TRBV9
CDR3 protein: CASSPRLGTMNTGELFF; CDR3 DNA: TGTGCCAGCAGTCCTAGGCTGGGGACTATGAACACCGGGGAGCTGTTTTTT; D gene: TRBD2; J gene: TRBJ2-2; clone size: NA; CDR3 length: 17; V gene: TRBV11-2
CDR3 protein: CASSDDGGSGNTIYF; CDR3 DNA: TGTGCCAGCAGTGATGACGGCGGCTCTGGAAACACCATATATTTT; D gene: NA; J gene: TRBJ1-3; clone size: NA; CDR3 length: 15; V gene: TRBV2